The clone carrying this T cell receptor (beta chain) occurred once. The antigen is not known. This sample was taken from a study of early T cells in non-severe SARS-CoV-2 infection. Overall study context: The chains were unpaired, and the sequenced material was bulk RNA from unsorted whole blood.

TCRdb re-called the 5' RACE reads through MiXCR, storing one row per CDR3 protein. The top ten clones hold about 5.5% of a sample with about 88,000 distinct CDR3 sequences, 15% of them seen once. The CDR3 sequence is 15 residues long. V was trimmed by 0 bases and J by 0 bases, leaving 6 bases between them. CDR1 is LGHNA and CDR2 is YSLEER in the germline V gene. Study results and limitations: Matches to VDJdb favored anti-spike CD8 responses and missed private and CD4 specificities.

Sequenced input: whole blood. This TCR came from an adult who was a healthcare worker with PCR-confirmed SARS-CoV-2 infection or an uninfected control (not recorded which). J is TRBJ1-3 and V is TRBV4-3, with no clear D. Written as DNA, the CDR3 is TGCGCCAGCAGCCAAGAATCCATCTCTGGAAACACCATATATTTT. Translation: CASSQESISGNTIYF.